The clone carrying this T cell receptor (beta chain) was found a few times. TCRdb fed the RT-PCR reads into MiXCR, producing one record per CDR3 protein. The sample carries 2,500 or so distinct CDR3 sequences, 17% recorded once. V shed 6 bases, J shed 9 bases, and the junction held 9 bases outside the gene matches. From germline, CDR1 is LGHNT and CDR2 FRNRAP. The CDR3 contains 14 residues. This sample was taken from a study of patients and donors after allogeneic stem cell transplantation. Sequenced sample: blood, either unsorted or a sorted T cell fraction (not recorded which). This TCR derives from a human donor who was either an allogeneic HSCT recipient or a stem cell or donor lymphocyte infusion donor (not recorded which). It is not recorded whose cells these are; they may come from a transplant donor. J is TRBJ2-1 and V is TRBV12-5, with 9 bases matching TRBD2. The CDR3 DNA is TGTGCTAGTGGCACTCTTAGCGGGAGTGGTGAGCAGTTCTTC. Amino acids: CASGTLSGSGEQFF.